This note documents a single T cell receptor beta chain sequence. This CDR3 has 12 residues. Germline V gene lookup returns CDR1 SNHLY and CDR2 FYNNEI. V lost 11 bases to trimming and J lost 0 bases; unmatched junction nucleotides: 4. Method: immunoSEQ multiplex PCR; TCRdb's copy keeps in-frame clones and lacks some. The data show 40,000 to 55,000 clones, 75% to 90% seen once. The data derive from a study of neoadjuvant nivolumab and ipilimumab in lung cancer. This sequence joins TRBV2 and TRBJ2-7; 7 bases are shared with TRBD1. The clonotype originates from an adult with non-small cell lung cancer. Some clones in this sample may be carry-over from other donors' samples. Specimen: blood, collected before neoadjuvant nivolumab, alone or with ipilimumab. CDR3 region: CAFWTGSYEQYF. In DNA form, the CDR3 reads TGTGCCTTTTGGACAGGCTCCTACGAGCAGTACTTC.